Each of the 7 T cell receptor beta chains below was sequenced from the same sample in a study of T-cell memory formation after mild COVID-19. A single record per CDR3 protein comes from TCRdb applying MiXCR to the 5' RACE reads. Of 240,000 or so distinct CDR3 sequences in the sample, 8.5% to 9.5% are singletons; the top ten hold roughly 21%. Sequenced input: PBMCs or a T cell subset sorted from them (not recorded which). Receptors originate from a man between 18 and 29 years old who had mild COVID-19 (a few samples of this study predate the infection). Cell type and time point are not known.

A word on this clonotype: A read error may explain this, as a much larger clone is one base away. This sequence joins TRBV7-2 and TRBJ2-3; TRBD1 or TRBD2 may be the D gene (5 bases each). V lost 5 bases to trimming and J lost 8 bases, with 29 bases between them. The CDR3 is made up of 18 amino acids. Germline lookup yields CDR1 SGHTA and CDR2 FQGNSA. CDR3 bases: TGTGCCAGCAGCCTCACCCATAGCCCCGGGACCTTGGCAGTTACGCAGTATTTT. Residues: CASSLTHSPGTLAVTQYF.

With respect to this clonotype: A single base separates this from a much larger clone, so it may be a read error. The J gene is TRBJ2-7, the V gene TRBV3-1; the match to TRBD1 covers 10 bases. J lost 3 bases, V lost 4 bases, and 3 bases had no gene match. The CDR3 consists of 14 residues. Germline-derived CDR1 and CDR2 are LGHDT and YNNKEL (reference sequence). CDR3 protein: CASSPGTGDYEQYF. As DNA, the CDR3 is TGTGCCAGCAGCCCCGGGACAGGGGACTACGAGCAGTACTTC.

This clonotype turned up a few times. The CDR3 DNA reads as TGTGCCATCAGTGAACAGGTCGTCGGCTACACCTTC. The encoded protein is CAISEQVVGYTF. The chain is built from TRBV10-3 and TRBJ1-2; tentatively, D is TRBD1 (5 bases). V lost 3 bases and J 8 bases, leaving 10 bases between the germline ends. The CDR3 consists of 12 residues. Germline lookup yields CDR1 ENHRY and CDR2 SYGVKD.

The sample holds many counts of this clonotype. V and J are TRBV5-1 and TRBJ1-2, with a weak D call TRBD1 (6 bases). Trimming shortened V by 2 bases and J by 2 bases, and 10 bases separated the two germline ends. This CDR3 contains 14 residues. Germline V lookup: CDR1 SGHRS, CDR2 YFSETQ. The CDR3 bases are TGCGCCAGCAGCTTACAGGGCTTAAACTATGGCTACACCTTC. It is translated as CASSLQGLNYGYTF.

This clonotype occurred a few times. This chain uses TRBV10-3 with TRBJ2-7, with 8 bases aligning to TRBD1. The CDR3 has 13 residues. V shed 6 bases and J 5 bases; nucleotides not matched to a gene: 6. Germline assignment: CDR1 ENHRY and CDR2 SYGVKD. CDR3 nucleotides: TGTGCCATCAGCGACAGGGGATTCAACGAGCAGTACTTC. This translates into CAISDRGFNEQYF.

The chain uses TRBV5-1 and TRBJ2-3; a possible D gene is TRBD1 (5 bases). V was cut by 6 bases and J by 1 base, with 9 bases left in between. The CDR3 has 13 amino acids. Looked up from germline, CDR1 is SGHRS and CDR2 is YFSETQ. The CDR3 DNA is TGCGCCAGCATGGAGACAGGCACAGATACGCAGTATTTT. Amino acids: CASMETGTDTQYF.

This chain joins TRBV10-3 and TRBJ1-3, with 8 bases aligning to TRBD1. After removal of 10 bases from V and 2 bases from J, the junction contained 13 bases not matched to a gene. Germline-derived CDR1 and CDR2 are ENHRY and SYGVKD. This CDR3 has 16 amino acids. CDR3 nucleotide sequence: TGTGCCACCGGGGGACAGGTCGGGTCGGCTGGAAACACCATATATTTT. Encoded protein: CATGGQVGSAGNTIYF.